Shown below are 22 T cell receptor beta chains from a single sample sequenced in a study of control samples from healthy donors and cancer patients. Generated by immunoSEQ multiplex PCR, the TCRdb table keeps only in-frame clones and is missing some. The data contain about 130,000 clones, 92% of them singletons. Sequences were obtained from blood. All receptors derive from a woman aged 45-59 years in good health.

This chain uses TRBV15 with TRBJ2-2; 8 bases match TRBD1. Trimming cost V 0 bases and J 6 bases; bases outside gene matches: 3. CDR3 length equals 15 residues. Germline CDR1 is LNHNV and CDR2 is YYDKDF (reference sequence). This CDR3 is CATSRENRGSGELFF. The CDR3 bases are TGTGCCACCAGCAGAGAAAACAGGGGGTCCGGGGAGCTGTTTTTT.

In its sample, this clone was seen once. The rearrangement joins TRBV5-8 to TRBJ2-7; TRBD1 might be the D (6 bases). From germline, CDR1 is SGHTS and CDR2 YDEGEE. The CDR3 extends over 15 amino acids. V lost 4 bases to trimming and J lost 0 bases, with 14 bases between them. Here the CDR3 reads CASSPRTEPSYEQYF. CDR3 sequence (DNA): TGTGCCAGCAGCCCTCGGACAGAGCCCTCCTACGAGCAGTACTTC.

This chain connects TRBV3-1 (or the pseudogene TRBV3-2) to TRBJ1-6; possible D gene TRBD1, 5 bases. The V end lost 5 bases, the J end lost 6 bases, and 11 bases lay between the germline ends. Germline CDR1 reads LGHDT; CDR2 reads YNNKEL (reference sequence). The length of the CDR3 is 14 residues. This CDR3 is CASSSQGANSPLHF. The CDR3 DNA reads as TGTGCCAGCAGCTCCCAGGGAGCTAATTCACCCCTCCACTTT.

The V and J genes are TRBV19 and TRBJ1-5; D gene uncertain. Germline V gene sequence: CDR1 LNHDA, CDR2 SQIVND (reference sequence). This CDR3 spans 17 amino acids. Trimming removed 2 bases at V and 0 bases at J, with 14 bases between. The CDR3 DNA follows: TGTGCCAGTAGTATATTTGGACCCACCCTTAGCAATCAGCCCCAGCATTTT. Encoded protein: CASSIFGPTLSNQPQHF. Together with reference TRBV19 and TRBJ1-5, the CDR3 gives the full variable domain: DGGITQSPKYLFRKEGQNVTLSCEQNLNHDAMYWYRQDPGQGLRLIYYSQIVNDFQKGDIAEGYSVSREKKESFPLTVTSAQKNPTAFYLCASSIFGPTLSNQPQHFGDGTRLSIL.

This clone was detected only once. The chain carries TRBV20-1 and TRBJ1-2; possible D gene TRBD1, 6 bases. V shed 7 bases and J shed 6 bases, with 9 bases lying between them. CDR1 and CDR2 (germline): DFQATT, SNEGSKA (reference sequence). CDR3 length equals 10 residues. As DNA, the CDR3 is TGCAGTGGCAACAGGGATGGCTACACCTTC. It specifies CSGNRDGYTF.

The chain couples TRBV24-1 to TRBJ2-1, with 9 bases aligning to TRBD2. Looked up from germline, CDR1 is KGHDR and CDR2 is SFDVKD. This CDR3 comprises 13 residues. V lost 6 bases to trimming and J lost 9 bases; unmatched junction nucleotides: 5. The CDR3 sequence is CATSSGGRGEQFF. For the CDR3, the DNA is TGTGCCACCAGTAGCGGGGGGAGAGGTGAGCAGTTCTTC.

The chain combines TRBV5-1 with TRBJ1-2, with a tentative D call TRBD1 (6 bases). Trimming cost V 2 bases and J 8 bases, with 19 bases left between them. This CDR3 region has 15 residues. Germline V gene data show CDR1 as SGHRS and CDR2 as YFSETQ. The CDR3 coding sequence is TGCGCCAGCAGCTTATCGGCAGGGGTGCTGGGGGGCTACACCTTC. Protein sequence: CASSLSAGVLGGYTF.

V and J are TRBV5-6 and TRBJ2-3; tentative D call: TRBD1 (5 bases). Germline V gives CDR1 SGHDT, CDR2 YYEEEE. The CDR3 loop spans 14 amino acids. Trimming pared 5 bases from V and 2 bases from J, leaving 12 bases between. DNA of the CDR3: TGTGCCAGCAGTCACCGCAGGGTCACAGATACGCAGTATTTT. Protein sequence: CASSHRRVTDTQYF.

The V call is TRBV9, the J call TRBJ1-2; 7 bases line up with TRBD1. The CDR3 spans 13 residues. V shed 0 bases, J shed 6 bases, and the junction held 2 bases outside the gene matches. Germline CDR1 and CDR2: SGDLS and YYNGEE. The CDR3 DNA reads TGTGCCAGCAGCGTAGGACAGGGTCATGGCTACACCTTC. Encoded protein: CASSVGQGHGYTF.

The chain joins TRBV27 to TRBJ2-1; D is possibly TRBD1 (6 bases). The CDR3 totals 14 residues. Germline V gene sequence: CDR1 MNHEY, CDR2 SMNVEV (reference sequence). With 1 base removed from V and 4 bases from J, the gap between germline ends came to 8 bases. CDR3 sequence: CASSLWDNYNEQFF. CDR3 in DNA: TGTGCCAGCAGTTTATGGGACAATTACAATGAGCAGTTCTTC.

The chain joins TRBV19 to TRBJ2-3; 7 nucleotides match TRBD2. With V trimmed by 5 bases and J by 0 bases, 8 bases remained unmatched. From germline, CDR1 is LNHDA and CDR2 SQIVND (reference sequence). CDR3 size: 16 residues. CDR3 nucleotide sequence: TGTGCCAGTAGTGATGCCGGGAGGCAGAGCACAGATACGCAGTATTTT. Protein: CASSDAGRQSTDTQYF.

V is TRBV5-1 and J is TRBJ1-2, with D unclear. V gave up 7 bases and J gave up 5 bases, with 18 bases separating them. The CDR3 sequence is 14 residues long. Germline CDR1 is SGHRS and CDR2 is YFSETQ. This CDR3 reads CASHNPQDKYGYTF. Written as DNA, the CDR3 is TGCGCCAGCCATAATCCTCAGGATAAGTATGGCTACACCTTC. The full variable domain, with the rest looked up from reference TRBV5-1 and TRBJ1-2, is KAGVTQTPRYLIKTRGQQVTLSCSPISGHRSVSWYQQTPGQGLQFLFEYFSETQRNKGNFPGRFSGRQFSNSRSEMNVSTLELGDSALYLCASHNPQDKYGYTFGSGTRLTVV.

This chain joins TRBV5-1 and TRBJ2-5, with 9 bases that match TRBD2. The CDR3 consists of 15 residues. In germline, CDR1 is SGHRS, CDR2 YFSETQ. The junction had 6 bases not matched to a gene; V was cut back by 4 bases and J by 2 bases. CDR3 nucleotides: TGCGCCAGCAGCCTGAGCGGGAGGCGGCAAGAGACCCAGTACTTC. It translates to CASSLSGRRQETQYF.

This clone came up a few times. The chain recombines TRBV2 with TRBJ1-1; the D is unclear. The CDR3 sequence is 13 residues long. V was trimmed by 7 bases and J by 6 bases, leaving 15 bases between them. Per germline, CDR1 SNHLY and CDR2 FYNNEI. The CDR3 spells CASTAYESSEAFF. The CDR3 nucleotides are TGTGCCAGCACGGCCTATGAGTCCTCTGAAGCTTTCTTT.

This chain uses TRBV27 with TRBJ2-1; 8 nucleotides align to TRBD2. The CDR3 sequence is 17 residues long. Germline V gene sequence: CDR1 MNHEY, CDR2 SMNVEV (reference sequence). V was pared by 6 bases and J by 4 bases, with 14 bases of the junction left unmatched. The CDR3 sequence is CASRSGTRSKPYNEQFF. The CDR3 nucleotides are TGTGCCAGCAGGTCCGGGACTAGAAGTAAACCTTACAATGAGCAGTTCTTC.

CDR3 sequence reads: CASSEREALGSHNEQFF. CDR3 sequence (DNA): TGTGCCAGCAGTGAACGGGAGGCCCTGGGGAGCCACAATGAGCAGTTCTTC. V gene TRBV6-1 combines with J gene TRBJ2-1, with 7 bases lining up with TRBD2. Looked up from germline, CDR1 is MNHNS and CDR2 is SASEGT. The length of the CDR3 is 17 residues. V shed 2 bases and J 5 bases; nucleotides not matched to a gene: 12.

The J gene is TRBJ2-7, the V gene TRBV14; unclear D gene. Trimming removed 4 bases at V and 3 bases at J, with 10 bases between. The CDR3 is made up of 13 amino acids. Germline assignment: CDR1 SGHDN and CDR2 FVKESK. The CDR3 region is CASSPDPYYEQYF. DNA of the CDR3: TGTGCCAGCAGCCCTGACCCATACTACGAGCAGTACTTC.

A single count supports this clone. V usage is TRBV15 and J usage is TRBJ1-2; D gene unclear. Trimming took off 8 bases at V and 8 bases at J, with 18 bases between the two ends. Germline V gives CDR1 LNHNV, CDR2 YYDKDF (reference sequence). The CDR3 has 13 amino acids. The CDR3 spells CATRSEGSEGYTF. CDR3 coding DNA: TGTGCCACCCGGTCCGAGGGATCGGAAGGCTACACCTTC.

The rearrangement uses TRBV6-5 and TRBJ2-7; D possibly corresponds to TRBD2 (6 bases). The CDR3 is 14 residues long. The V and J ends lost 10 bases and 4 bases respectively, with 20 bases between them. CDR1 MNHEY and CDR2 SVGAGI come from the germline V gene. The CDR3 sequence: CATYSGTPSYEQYF. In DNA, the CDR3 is TGTGCCACCTACTCCGGGACTCCCTCGTACGAGCAGTACTTC.

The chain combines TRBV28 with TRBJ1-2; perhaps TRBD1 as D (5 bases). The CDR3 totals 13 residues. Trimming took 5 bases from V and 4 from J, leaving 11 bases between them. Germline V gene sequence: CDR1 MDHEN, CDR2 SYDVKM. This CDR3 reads CASSLHGAYGYTF. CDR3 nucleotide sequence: TGTGCCAGCAGTCTTCACGGGGCCTATGGCTACACCTTC.

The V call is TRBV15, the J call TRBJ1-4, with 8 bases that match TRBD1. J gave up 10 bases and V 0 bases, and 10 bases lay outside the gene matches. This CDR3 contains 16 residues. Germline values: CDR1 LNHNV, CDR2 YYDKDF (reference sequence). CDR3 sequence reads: CATSRDLTGDRRKLFF. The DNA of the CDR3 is TGTGCCACCAGCAGAGATTTGACAGGGGACAGACGAAAACTGTTTTTT.

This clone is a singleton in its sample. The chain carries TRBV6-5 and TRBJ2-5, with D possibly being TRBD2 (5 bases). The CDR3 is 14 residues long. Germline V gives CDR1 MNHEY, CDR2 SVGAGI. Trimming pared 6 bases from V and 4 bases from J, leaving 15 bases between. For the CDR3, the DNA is TGTGCCAGCAGCCCATCCGGGATGGGAGAGACCCAGTACTTC. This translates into CASSPSGMGETQYF.